These T cell receptor beta chains were read from a single sample in a study of technical replicates of blood from several donors. Generated by immunoSEQ multiplex PCR, the TCRdb table keeps only in-frame clones and is missing some. The sample yields roughly 90,000 clones, around 92% seen once. Sequencing was done on a sample of T cells isolated from PBMCs. The receptor set was obtained from a human donor in good health. The conserved cysteine and the conserved F or W are not part of the CDR3 here.

j_gene: TRBJ1-4
v_gene: TRBV10-3
CDR3aa: AISGGEKLF

j_gene: TRBJ1-1
v_gene: TRBV28
CDR3aa: ASSLPGTGNTEAF

j_gene: TRBJ1-1
v_gene: TRBV4-1
CDR3aa: ASSQQGLGEAF

j_gene: TRBJ1-5
v_gene: TRBV6-4
CDR3aa: ASGSPTLRQANIDNQPQH

j_gene: TRBJ2-7
v_gene: TRBV5-6
CDR3aa: ASRFGGGATYEQY

j_gene: TRBJ2-2
v_gene: TRBV7-3
CDR3aa: ASSLIATHGTGGSGELF

j_gene: TRBJ2-1
v_gene: TRBV7-9
CDR3aa: ASSYNGQAYNEQF

j_gene: TRBJ2-7
v_gene: TRBV11-3
CDR3aa: ASSLVGGSYEQY

j_gene: TRBJ1-3
v_gene: TRBV6-1
CDR3aa: ASSEGDIPGGNTIY

j_gene: TRBJ1-2
v_gene: TRBV9
CDR3aa: ASSVAGTGVRNFEDGYT

j_gene: TRBJ2-3
v_gene: TRBV11-3
CDR3aa: ASSLAGGSTTDTQY

j_gene: TRBJ1-1
v_gene: TRBV5-4
CDR3aa: ASSGQLQGEAF

j_gene: TRBJ2-1
v_gene: TRBV7-9
CDR3aa: ASSSTEQF

j_gene: TRBJ2-2
v_gene: TRBV5-1
CDR3aa: ASSLGGRGTGELF

j_gene: TRBJ1-4
v_gene: TRBV4-1
CDR3aa: ASSQAGFGDEKLF

j_gene: TRBJ2-3
v_gene: TRBV9
CDR3aa: ASSVQGADTQY